The following is a TCR beta chain sequence with its context. This entry comes from a study of blood T cell repertoires in COVID-19. Study overall: PBMCs, B-cell-depleted T cells, or T cells provided the cDNA or gDNA that made up the material.

Germline V CDR1 and CDR2: SGDLS, YYNGEE. CDR3 length equals 15 residues. V lost 3 bases to trimming and J lost 6 bases; unmatched junction nucleotides: 5. This table comes from immunoSEQ multiplex PCR, and its TCRdb copy is limited to in-frame clones, with some not included. The data show hundreds of thousands of clones, around 91% seen once. The TCR originated in a woman aged 40 to 50 who had recovered from COVID-19. The chain couples TRBV9 to TRBJ2-1; the match to TRBD2 covers 11 bases. Material: PBMCs or T cells enriched from blood (not recorded which). This CDR3 reads CASSGGTSGGNEQFF. CDR3 sequence (DNA): TGTGCCAGCAGCGGGGGAACTAGCGGGGGCAATGAGCAGTTCTTC.